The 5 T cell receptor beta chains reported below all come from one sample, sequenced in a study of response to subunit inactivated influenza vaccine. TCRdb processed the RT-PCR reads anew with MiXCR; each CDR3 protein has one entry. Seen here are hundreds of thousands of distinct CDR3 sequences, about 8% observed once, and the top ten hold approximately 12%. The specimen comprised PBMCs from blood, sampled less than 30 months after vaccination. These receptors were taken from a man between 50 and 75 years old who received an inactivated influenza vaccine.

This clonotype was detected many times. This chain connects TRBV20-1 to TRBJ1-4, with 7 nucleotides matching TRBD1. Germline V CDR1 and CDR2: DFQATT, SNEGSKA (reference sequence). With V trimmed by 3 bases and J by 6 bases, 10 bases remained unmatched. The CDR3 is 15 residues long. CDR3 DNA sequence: TGCAGTGCTAGCCCCCCGGGACAGCCCGATGAAAAACTGTTTTTT. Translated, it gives CSASPPGQPDEKLFF.

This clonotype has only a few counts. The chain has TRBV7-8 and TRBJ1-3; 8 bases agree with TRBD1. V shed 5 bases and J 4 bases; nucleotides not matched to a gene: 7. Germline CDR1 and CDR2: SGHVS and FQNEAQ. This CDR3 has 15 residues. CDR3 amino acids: CASSSQGARGNTIYF. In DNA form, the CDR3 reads TGTGCCAGCAGCAGCCAGGGGGCTCGGGGAAACACCATATATTTT.

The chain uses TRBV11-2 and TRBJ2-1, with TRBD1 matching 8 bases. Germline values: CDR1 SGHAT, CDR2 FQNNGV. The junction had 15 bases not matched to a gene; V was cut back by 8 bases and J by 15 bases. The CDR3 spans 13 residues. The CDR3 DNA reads TGTGCCAGCCGAAGTCGGGAGACAGGGGATCCGTTCTTC. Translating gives CASRSRETGDPFF.

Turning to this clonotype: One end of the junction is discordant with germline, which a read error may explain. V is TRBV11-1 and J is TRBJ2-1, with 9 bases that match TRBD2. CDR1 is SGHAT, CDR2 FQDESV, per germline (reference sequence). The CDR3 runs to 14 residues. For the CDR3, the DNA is TGTTCCAGCAGCGCGGGAGGGTCAACTCGTGAGCAGTTCTTC. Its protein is CSSSAGGSTREQFF. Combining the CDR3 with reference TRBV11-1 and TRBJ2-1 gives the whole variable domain EAEVAQSPRYKITEKSQAVAFWCDPISGHATLYWYRQILGQGPELLVQFQDESVVDDSQLPKDRFSAERLKGVDSTLKIQPAELGDSAMYLCSSSAGGSTREQFFGPGTRLTVL.

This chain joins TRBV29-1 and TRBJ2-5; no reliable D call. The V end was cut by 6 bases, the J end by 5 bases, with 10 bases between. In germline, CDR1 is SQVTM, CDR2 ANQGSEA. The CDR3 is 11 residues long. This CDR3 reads CSVGFFETQYF. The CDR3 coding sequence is TGCAGCGTCGGGTTTTTCGAGACCCAGTACTTC.